This TCR beta chain was sequenced during a study of blood T cell repertoires in COVID-19. Assignments of participants to cohorts depended upon their own reported clinical history. V was clipped by 3 bases and J by 3 bases; unmatched bases: 13. Germline V gene sequence: CDR1 SGHDT, CDR2 YYEEEE. This CDR3 comprises 17 residues. Assay: immunoSEQ multiplex PCR; the TCRdb copy retains only in-frame clones and omits some. Here the sample spans 130,000 to 150,000 clones, around 85% being singletons. This chain joins TRBV5-6 and TRBJ2-3, with TRBD2 identical over 7 bases. The sequenced sample was PBMCs or T cells enriched from blood (not recorded which). This TCR was sampled from a woman between 35 and 50 years old who had recovered from COVID-19. For the CDR3, the DNA is TGTGCCAGCAGCTCCCTCCCCTCGGCGGGGGTGACAGATACGCAGTATTTT. Its translation is CASSSLPSAGVTDTQYF.